A selection of T cell receptor beta chains follows, all from one sample in a study of T-cell reconstitution after alpha-beta-depleted transplantation in children. TCRdb re-called the PCR reads through MiXCR, storing one row per CDR3 protein. The sample yields some 180,000 distinct CDR3 sequences, roughly 7.1% seen once. Specimen: PBMCs, collected before TCRalphabeta/CD19-depleted stem cell transplant. These receptors were obtained from a boy between 2 and 10 years old with acute lymphoblastic leukemia, due to receive a stem cell transplant. CDR3s include the opening cysteine and the closing phenylalanine or tryptophan. Each record gives: D gene, clone size, J gene, V gene, CDR3 protein, CDR3 DNA. The D gene is left open where the match is weak. Rows give clone size only sometimes, using once, few, many, or a class for an expanded clone.

D gene: TRBD2; clone size: .; J gene: TRBJ2-1; V gene: TRBV3-1; CDR3 protein: CASTQLAVSYNEQFF; CDR3 DNA: TGTGCCAGCACCCAGCTAGCGGTCTCCTACAATGAGCAGTTCTTC
D gene: .; clone size: .; J gene: TRBJ2-1; V gene: TRBV24-1; CDR3 protein: CATSDPGRSGNEQFF; CDR3 DNA: TGTGCCACCAGTGACCCCGGGAGATCAGGCAATGAGCAGTTCTTC
D gene: .; clone size: many; J gene: TRBJ2-5; V gene: TRBV9; CDR3 protein: CASSVGTGIDETQYF; CDR3 DNA: TGTGCCAGCAGCGTAGGTACAGGGATAGACGAGACCCAGTACTTC
D gene: TRBD1; clone size: .; J gene: TRBJ1-5; V gene: TRBV19; CDR3 protein: CASSKDREQPQHF; CDR3 DNA: TGTGCCAGTAGTAAAGACAGGGAGCAGCCCCAGCATTTT
D gene: TRBD1; clone size: few; J gene: TRBJ1-6; V gene: TRBV5-1; CDR3 protein: CASSSENRGGSYNSPLHF; CDR3 DNA: TGCGCCAGCAGCTCAGAAAACAGGGGAGGCTCCTATAATTCACCCCTCCACTTT
D gene: .; clone size: .; J gene: TRBJ2-3; V gene: TRBV11-2; CDR3 protein: CASSPLRNSGTQYF; CDR3 DNA: TGTGCCAGCAGCCCGTTGAGAAACTCCGGTACGCAGTATTTT
D gene: TRBD2; clone size: few; J gene: TRBJ2-1; V gene: TRBV7-9; CDR3 protein: CASSLRRGGSYNEQFF; CDR3 DNA: TGTGCCAGCAGCTTGCGGCGGGGGGGCTCCTACAATGAGCAGTTCTTC
D gene: .; clone size: many; J gene: TRBJ1-5; V gene: TRBV7-2; CDR3 protein: CASSLGQGVQPQHF; CDR3 DNA: TGTGCCAGCAGCTTAGGGCAGGGCGTCCAGCCCCAGCATTTT
D gene: .; clone size: many; J gene: TRBJ2-1; V gene: TRBV2; CDR3 protein: CASSSTPGKFVQFF; CDR3 DNA: TGTGCCAGCAGTTCTACCCCAGGGAAATTCGTGCAGTTCTTC
D gene: TRBD2; clone size: few; J gene: TRBJ2-6; V gene: TRBV7-8; CDR3 protein: CASSPYVLAAGANVLTF; CDR3 DNA: TGTGCCAGCAGCCCCTACGTCCTAGCGGCTGGGGCCAACGTCCTGACTTTC
D gene: TRBD1; clone size: many; J gene: TRBJ2-1; V gene: TRBV10-3; CDR3 protein: CAISESTGGQFF; CDR3 DNA: TGTGCCATCAGTGAGTCAACAGGGGGCCAGTTCTTC
D gene: .; clone size: many; J gene: TRBJ1-1; V gene: TRBV7-9; CDR3 protein: CASSLYTEAFF; CDR3 DNA: TGTGCCAGCAGCTTATACACTGAAGCTTTCTTT
D gene: .; clone size: many; J gene: TRBJ2-2; V gene: TRBV12-3/TRBV12-4; CDR3 protein: CASSLVGVAGELFF; CDR3 DNA: TGTGCCAGCAGTTTGGTCGGCGTGGCCGGGGAGCTGTTTTTT
D gene: TRBD2; clone size: few; J gene: TRBJ2-2; V gene: TRBV6-2/TRBV6-3; CDR3 protein: CASSTIAGGPGELFF; CDR3 DNA: TGTGCCAGCAGCACGATAGCGGGGGGGCCCGGGGAGCTGTTTTTT
D gene: .; clone size: .; J gene: TRBJ1-2; V gene: TRBV28; CDR3 protein: CASTSQGYGYTF; CDR3 DNA: TGTGCCAGCACCTCACAGGGCTATGGCTACACCTTC
D gene: TRBD1; clone size: .; J gene: TRBJ2-1; V gene: TRBV7-2; CDR3 protein: CASSLAPSTTGGNFGEQFF; CDR3 DNA: TGTGCCAGCAGCTTAGCACCCTCGACGACAGGGGGTAATTTCGGTGAGCAGTTCTTC
D gene: .; clone size: many; J gene: TRBJ2-3; V gene: TRBV5-4; CDR3 protein: CASSFQGATLSYTDTQYF; CDR3 DNA: TGTGCCAGCAGCTTCCAGGGAGCCACCTTATCTTACACAGATACGCAGTATTTT
D gene: TRBD1; clone size: few; J gene: TRBJ2-7; V gene: TRBV20-1; CDR3 protein: CSARDNGGQGIYEQYF; CDR3 DNA: TGCAGTGCTAGAGATAATGGGGGACAGGGAATCTACGAGCAGTACTTC
D gene: .; clone size: many; J gene: TRBJ2-3; V gene: TRBV20-1; CDR3 protein: CSASVAGDTQYF; CDR3 DNA: TGCAGTGCTAGTGTCGCAGGGGATACGCAGTATTTT
D gene: .; clone size: many; J gene: TRBJ2-3; V gene: TRBV5-1; CDR3 protein: CASSPEDGTDTQYF; CDR3 DNA: TGCGCCAGCAGCCCCGAAGACGGAACAGATACGCAGTATTTT
D gene: TRBD2; clone size: many; J gene: TRBJ2-7; V gene: TRBV20-1; CDR3 protein: CSADKGLAGNYEQYF; CDR3 DNA: TGCAGTGCTGATAAGGGACTAGCGGGGAACTACGAGCAGTACTTC
D gene: .; clone size: many; J gene: TRBJ1-5; V gene: TRBV27; CDR3 protein: CASSPQGGNQPQHF; CDR3 DNA: TGTGCCAGCAGTCCACAGGGTGGCAATCAGCCCCAGCATTTT
D gene: TRBD1; clone size: many; J gene: TRBJ2-4; V gene: TRBV6-5; CDR3 protein: CASRTTGGKNIQYF; CDR3 DNA: TGTGCCAGCAGAACGACAGGGGGCAAAAACATTCAGTACTTC
D gene: TRBD2; clone size: many; J gene: TRBJ2-7; V gene: TRBV5-1; CDR3 protein: CASSLVGLAGENEQYF; CDR3 DNA: TGCGCCAGCAGCTTGGTAGGGCTAGCGGGAGAAAACGAGCAGTACTTC
D gene: .; clone size: many; J gene: TRBJ2-7; V gene: TRBV20-1; CDR3 protein: CSARAPRGDQYEQYF; CDR3 DNA: TGCAGTGCTAGAGCCCCCCGGGGAGATCAATACGAGCAGTACTTC
D gene: .; clone size: many; J gene: TRBJ2-3; V gene: TRBV24-1; CDR3 protein: CATSDPTAGYTDTQYF; CDR3 DNA: TGTGCCACCAGTGACCCAACGGCGGGTTACACAGATACGCAGTATTTT
D gene: .; clone size: few; J gene: TRBJ2-7; V gene: TRBV12-3/TRBV12-4; CDR3 protein: CASSRSGSRGYEQYF; CDR3 DNA: TGTGCCAGCAGTCGCTCGGGATCGCGGGGCTACGAGCAGTACTTC
D gene: TRBD2; clone size: many; J gene: TRBJ2-1; V gene: TRBV28; CDR3 protein: CASSENSGGNLGNEQFF; CDR3 DNA: TGTGCCAGCAGTGAGAATAGCGGGGGTAATCTGGGGAATGAGCAGTTCTTC
D gene: .; clone size: medium-sized; J gene: TRBJ2-7; V gene: TRBV4-3; CDR3 protein: CASSQERSLSYEQYF; CDR3 DNA: TGCGCCAGCAGCCAAGAAAGGAGCTTATCTTACGAGCAGTACTTC
D gene: TRBD2; clone size: many; J gene: TRBJ2-7; V gene: TRBV29-1; CDR3 protein: CSVLTSGTPFGEQYF; CDR3 DNA: TGCAGCGTTTTGACTAGCGGGACCCCATTTGGCGAGCAGTACTTC
D gene: .; clone size: many; J gene: TRBJ1-2; V gene: TRBV6-1; CDR3 protein: CASSFAGGDYGYTF; CDR3 DNA: TGTGCCAGCAGCTTTGCTGGGGGGGACTATGGCTACACCTTC
D gene: TRBD2; clone size: many; J gene: TRBJ2-3; V gene: TRBV4-2; CDR3 protein: CASGGDTDTQYF; CDR3 DNA: TGTGCCAGCGGGGGGGACACAGATACGCAGTATTTT
D gene: .; clone size: .; J gene: TRBJ2-7; V gene: TRBV7-2; CDR3 protein: CASHIAAGDPSYEQYF; CDR3 DNA: TGTGCCAGCCACATAGCAGCGGGCGACCCATCCTACGAGCAGTACTTC
D gene: TRBD2; clone size: .; J gene: TRBJ2-3; V gene: TRBV11-2; CDR3 protein: CASSLDLVAGGSRTDTQYF; CDR3 DNA: TGTGCCAGCAGCTTAGATTTGGTAGCGGGAGGATCACGCACAGATACGCAGTATTTT
D gene: .; clone size: many; J gene: TRBJ2-2; V gene: TRBV7-2; CDR3 protein: CASSLVLNTGELFF; CDR3 DNA: TGTGCCAGCAGCTTAGTACTGAACACCGGGGAGCTGTTTTTT
D gene: .; clone size: few; J gene: TRBJ1-5; V gene: TRBV20-1; CDR3 protein: CSAGMGRINQPQHF; CDR3 DNA: TGCAGTGCTGGCATGGGACGGATAAATCAGCCCCAGCATTTT
D gene: .; clone size: .; J gene: TRBJ2-2; V gene: TRBV7-9; CDR3 protein: CASSFPTGELFF; CDR3 DNA: TGTGCCAGCAGCTTTCCCACCGGGGAGCTGTTTTTT
D gene: .; clone size: many; J gene: TRBJ2-7; V gene: TRBV29-1; CDR3 protein: CSASPGRGYEQYF; CDR3 DNA: TGCAGCGCCTCTCCGGGGCGTGGGTACGAGCAGTACTTC
D gene: .; clone size: few; J gene: TRBJ2-1; V gene: TRBV4-2; CDR3 protein: CASSQDRLASSYNEQFF; CDR3 DNA: TGTGCCAGCAGCCAAGATAGATTAGCGAGCTCCTACAATGAGCAGTTCTTC
D gene: TRBD2; clone size: many; J gene: TRBJ2-1; V gene: TRBV5-1; CDR3 protein: CASSAPLAGVENEQFF; CDR3 DNA: TGCGCCAGCAGCGCCCCTCTAGCGGGAGTTGAGAATGAGCAGTTCTTC
D gene: TRBD1; clone size: many; J gene: TRBJ2-2; V gene: TRBV5-1; CDR3 protein: CASRLSTGGGTGELFF; CDR3 DNA: TGCGCCAGCAGACTTTCAACAGGGGGTGGAACCGGGGAGCTGTTTTTT
D gene: TRBD2; clone size: many; J gene: TRBJ2-7; V gene: TRBV28; CDR3 protein: CASSPTSLAGGSYEQYF; CDR3 DNA: TGTGCCAGCAGTCCAACTTCCCTAGCGGGAGGATCCTACGAGCAGTACTTC
D gene: .; clone size: many; J gene: TRBJ2-5; V gene: TRBV28; CDR3 protein: CASSNYQETQYF; CDR3 DNA: TGTGCCAGCAGTAATTACCAAGAGACCCAGTACTTC
D gene: TRBD1; clone size: few; J gene: TRBJ1-6; V gene: TRBV6-4; CDR3 protein: CASSLDRGLNSPLHF; CDR3 DNA: TGTGCCAGCAGCCTTGACAGGGGGCTGAATTCACCCCTCCACTTT
D gene: TRBD2; clone size: many; J gene: TRBJ2-1; V gene: TRBV5-1; CDR3 protein: CASSPIAGVYNEQFF; CDR3 DNA: TGCGCCAGCAGCCCCATAGCGGGGGTTTACAATGAGCAGTTCTTC
D gene: TRBD1; clone size: medium-sized; J gene: TRBJ2-1; V gene: TRBV5-1; CDR3 protein: CASSLAGTGVWDEQFF; CDR3 DNA: TGCGCCAGCAGCTTGGCCGGGACAGGGGTCTGGGATGAGCAGTTCTTC
D gene: TRBD1; clone size: few; J gene: TRBJ1-1; V gene: TRBV9; CDR3 protein: CASSVDRMNTEAFF; CDR3 DNA: TGTGCCAGCAGCGTGGACAGGATGAACACTGAAGCTTTCTTT
D gene: TRBD1; clone size: .; J gene: TRBJ1-3; V gene: TRBV6-5; CDR3 protein: CASSYEGAWGNTIYF; CDR3 DNA: TGTGCCAGCAGTTACGAGGGGGCGTGGGGAAACACCATATATTTT
D gene: .; clone size: once; J gene: TRBJ2-1; V gene: TRBV4-2; CDR3 protein: CAISPRVRVYNEQFF; CDR3 DNA: TGTGCCATCAGCCCCCGGGTCAGGGTCTACAATGAGCAGTTCTTC
D gene: .; clone size: many; J gene: TRBJ2-1; V gene: TRBV25-1; CDR3 protein: CASRWKGEVIF; CDR3 DNA: TGTGCCAGCAGATGGAAAGGGGAGGTAATCTTC
D gene: TRBD1; clone size: few; J gene: TRBJ2-3; V gene: TRBV7-9; CDR3 protein: CASSPGTDYTDTQYF; CDR3 DNA: TGTGCCAGCAGCCCCGGGACAGACTACACAGATACGCAGTATTTT
D gene: .; clone size: many; J gene: TRBJ2-7; V gene: TRBV20-1; CDR3 protein: CSASRGGYSYEQYF; CDR3 DNA: TGCAGTGCTAGTAGGGGGGGGTACTCCTACGAGCAGTACTTC
D gene: .; clone size: many; J gene: TRBJ2-2; V gene: TRBV29-1; CDR3 protein: CSTGQSHTGELFF; CDR3 DNA: TGCAGCACCGGACAGAGCCACACCGGGGAGCTGTTTTTT
D gene: .; clone size: many; J gene: TRBJ2-5; V gene: TRBV9; CDR3 protein: CASSVDPTWETQYF; CDR3 DNA: TGTGCCAGCAGCGTAGACCCGACTTGGGAGACCCAGTACTTC
D gene: TRBD2; clone size: .; J gene: TRBJ2-1; V gene: TRBV7-8; CDR3 protein: CASSLGGLAGVEQFF; CDR3 DNA: TGTGCCAGCAGCTTGGGGGGACTAGCGGGAGTTGAGCAGTTCTTC
D gene: .; clone size: many; J gene: TRBJ2-2; V gene: TRBV7-9; CDR3 protein: CASSFQGRSGELFF; CDR3 DNA: TGTGCCAGCAGCTTCCAGGGCCGGTCCGGGGAGCTGTTTTTT
D gene: .; clone size: many; J gene: TRBJ1-5; V gene: TRBV12-3/TRBV12-4; CDR3 protein: CASSPGEGGLNQPQHF; CDR3 DNA: TGTGCCAGCAGCCCAGGGGAAGGGGGGCTTAATCAGCCCCAGCATTTT
D gene: .; clone size: .; J gene: TRBJ2-6; V gene: TRBV5-1; CDR3 protein: CASSQGSGANVLTF; CDR3 DNA: TGCGCCAGCAGCCAGGGTTCTGGGGCCAACGTCCTGACTTTC
D gene: TRBD1; clone size: many; J gene: TRBJ1-2; V gene: TRBV5-1; CDR3 protein: CASSLRTGGMGDGYTF; CDR3 DNA: TGCGCCAGCAGCTTGCGAACAGGGGGCATGGGCGATGGCTACACCTTC